This T cell receptor beta chain was identified in a study of T cell responses to AZD1222 COVID-19 vaccine. Turning to this clone: Its specificity is unknown.

General study findings and limits: Nearly half of spike-specific TCRs reportedly go after variant regions that carry no mutations. Clonal diversity was possibly underestimated, and white British individuals and females predominated among donors. Spike-specific TCR breadth rose after two AZD1222 doses, and depth rose as well.

With 5 bases removed from V and 0 bases from J, the gap between germline ends came to 12 bases. CDR3 length: 15 amino acids. Germline V lookup: CDR1 LNHDA, CDR2 SQIVND (reference sequence). Clones were read by immunoSEQ multiplex PCR, and TCRdb kept only the in-frame ones, dropping some. The table records 150,000 to 200,000 clones, 90% to 95% of them present only once. This clonotype was sampled from an adult in good health. The J gene is TRBJ2-3, the V gene TRBV19; weak D call: TRBD1 (6 bases). The sample here was peripheral blood, taken on day 0 of AZD1222 vaccination. The CDR3 here is CASSSNRESTDTQYF. The CDR3 DNA sequence: TGTGCCAGTAGTTCTAACAGGGAAAGCACAGATACGCAGTATTTT.